These 21 T cell receptor beta chains were all obtained from the same sample, sequenced in a study of monozygotic twins with inflammatory bowel disease. No DNA is given; TCRdb re-called the 5' RACE reads and lists each CDR3 protein once. Its table lists 350,000 to 400,000 distinct CDR3 sequences. Sequenced: blood. The source is a human donor with ulcerative colitis or Crohn's disease, or a healthy co-twin of an affected twin (not recorded which).

The rearrangement uses TRBV28 and TRBJ2-1; lacking DNA, the TRBD1 call made by TCRdb goes unchecked. Germline CDR1 MDHEN, CDR2 SYDVKM. This CDR3 spans 15 amino acids. CDR3 region: CASSLSGQGINEQFF.

The V gene is TRBV7-2, the J gene TRBJ2-5; TCRdb's D gene call, TRBD1, goes unchecked for lack of DNA. CDR1 SGHTA and CDR2 FQGNSA come from the germline V gene. The CDR3 length is 15 residues. This chain's CDR3 is CASSSRQSVVETQYF.

The V gene is TRBV12-3 or TRBV12-4, the J gene TRBJ2-7; without DNA, the TCRdb call of TRBD2 cannot be checked. This CDR3 is 16 amino acids long. The CDR3 loop reads CASSLRGRAGAPEQYF.

The V gene is TRBV29-1, the J gene TRBJ2-7; the TCRdb call, TRBD1, lacks DNA for checking. CDR3 length: 13 residues. Per germline, CDR1 SQVTM and CDR2 ANQGSEA. CDR3 in amino acids: CSVVGQGNYEQYF.

The chain is built from TRBV20-1 and TRBJ2-7; there is no DNA to check the TCRdb D call of TRBD2. Germline lookup yields CDR1 DFQATT and CDR2 SNEGSKA (reference sequence). This CDR3 comprises 14 residues. CDR3 residues: CSASLQGLTYEQYF.

V usage is TRBV5-5 and J usage is TRBJ2-7. The CDR3 covers 14 residues. CDR1 and CDR2 (germline): SGHKS, YYEKEE (reference sequence). This CDR3 reads CASSLEWASYEQYF.

The rearrangement uses TRBV29-1 and TRBJ1-2. Germline CDR1 and CDR2: SQVTM and ANQGSEA. This CDR3 contains 14 residues. The chain's CDR3 is CSVDPAGSSYGYTF.

The genes are TRBV7-6 and TRBJ2-1; TCRdb calls TRBD1, which cannot be checked without DNA. CDR1 and CDR2 from the germline V gene are SGHVS and FNYEAQ. The CDR3 spans 14 residues. CDR3 region: CASSLGTATNEQFF.

This rearrangement joins TRBV24-1 to TRBJ2-1; TCRdb picks TRBD1, but there is no DNA to check that call. There are 17 residues in the CDR3. Germline V gene lookup returns CDR1 KGHDR and CDR2 SFDVKD. The CDR3 region is CATSDHQGIGSYNEQFF.

The CDR3 is CASSPGQGSAAKNIQYF. The chain recombines TRBV5-1 with TRBJ2-4; the TRBD1 assignment by TCRdb is unverifiable without DNA. The V gene's germline CDR1 is SGHRS and CDR2 YFSETQ. The CDR3 totals 17 residues.

The rearrangement uses TRBV7-7 and TRBJ2-1; the TCRdb D gene call, TRBD2, has no DNA to confirm it. The CDR3 totals 14 residues. Germline V gene lookup returns CDR1 SSHAT and CDR2 FNYEAQ (reference sequence). The CDR3 sequence: CASSSRLAGAKQFF.

The genes are TRBV23-1 and TRBJ2-2. TRBV23-1 is assigned to the ORF class and has an uncertain function. The CDR3 contains 15 residues. CDR3 in amino acids: CASSQAGAKTGELFF.

The chain joins TRBV11-2 to TRBJ2-1; TCRdb names TRBD2, which stays unverified in the absence of DNA. Germline V CDR1 and CDR2: SGHAT, FQNNGV. The CDR3 is made up of 16 amino acids. CDR3 residues: CASSLALSGGPNEQFF. The variable domain in full, completed from reference TRBV11-2 and TRBJ2-1, reads EAGVAQSPRYKIIEKRQSVAFWCNPISGHATLYWYQQILGQGPKLLIQFQNNGVVDDSQLPKDRFSAERLKGVDSTLKIQPAKLEDSAVYLCASSLALSGGPNEQFFGPGTRLTVL.

The J gene is TRBJ2-1, the V gene TRBV10-3; TCRdb returns TRBD1, unconfirmable since there is no DNA. Germline V lookup: CDR1 ENHRY, CDR2 SYGVKD. This CDR3 region has 15 residues. The CDR3 spells CAISDTGFIDNEQFF.

The chain employs TRBV18 and TRBJ2-3; the TRBD1 assignment by TCRdb is unverifiable without DNA. The germline V gene encodes CDR1 KGHSH and CDR2 LQKENI. The CDR3 length is 15 residues. CDR3 residues: CASSLRTADTDTQYF.

The rearrangement joins TRBV20-1 to TRBJ2-2; TCRdb lists TRBD2, though no DNA is available to test this call. Per the germline V gene, CDR1 is DFQATT and CDR2 is SNEGSKA (reference sequence). The CDR3 extends over 14 amino acids. CDR3 residues: CSAAVGTPTGELFF.

The chain recombines TRBV10-3 with TRBJ2-3; TCRdb lists TRBD1, though no DNA is available to test this call. CDR1 ENHRY and CDR2 SYGVKD come from the germline V gene. This CDR3 is 15 amino acids long. This CDR3 reads CAISGDSGATVTQYF.

The chain is built from TRBV28 and TRBJ2-7; with no DNA, the TCRdb D assignment of TRBD2 cannot be verified. Germline values: CDR1 MDHEN, CDR2 SYDVKM. The CDR3 loop spans 17 amino acids. CDR3: CASPPSGGEAMGGEQYF.

The chain joins TRBV5-1 to TRBJ2-1; the D call from TCRdb, TRBD1, cannot be confirmed without DNA. In germline, CDR1 is SGHRS, CDR2 YFSETQ. The length of the CDR3 is 13 residues. The CDR3 region is CASSPHPDRGRFF.

The genes are TRBV24-1 and TRBJ1-2; the TRBD1 assignment by TCRdb is unverifiable without DNA. The CDR3 runs to 13 residues. Per the germline V gene, CDR1 is KGHDR and CDR2 is SFDVKD. The CDR3 sequence is CATSADRAYGYTF.

The chain joins TRBV7-3 to TRBJ1-2. Germline loops: CDR1 SGHTA, CDR2 FQGTGA. CDR3 length equals 14 residues. The chain's CDR3 is CASSSPNANYGYTF.